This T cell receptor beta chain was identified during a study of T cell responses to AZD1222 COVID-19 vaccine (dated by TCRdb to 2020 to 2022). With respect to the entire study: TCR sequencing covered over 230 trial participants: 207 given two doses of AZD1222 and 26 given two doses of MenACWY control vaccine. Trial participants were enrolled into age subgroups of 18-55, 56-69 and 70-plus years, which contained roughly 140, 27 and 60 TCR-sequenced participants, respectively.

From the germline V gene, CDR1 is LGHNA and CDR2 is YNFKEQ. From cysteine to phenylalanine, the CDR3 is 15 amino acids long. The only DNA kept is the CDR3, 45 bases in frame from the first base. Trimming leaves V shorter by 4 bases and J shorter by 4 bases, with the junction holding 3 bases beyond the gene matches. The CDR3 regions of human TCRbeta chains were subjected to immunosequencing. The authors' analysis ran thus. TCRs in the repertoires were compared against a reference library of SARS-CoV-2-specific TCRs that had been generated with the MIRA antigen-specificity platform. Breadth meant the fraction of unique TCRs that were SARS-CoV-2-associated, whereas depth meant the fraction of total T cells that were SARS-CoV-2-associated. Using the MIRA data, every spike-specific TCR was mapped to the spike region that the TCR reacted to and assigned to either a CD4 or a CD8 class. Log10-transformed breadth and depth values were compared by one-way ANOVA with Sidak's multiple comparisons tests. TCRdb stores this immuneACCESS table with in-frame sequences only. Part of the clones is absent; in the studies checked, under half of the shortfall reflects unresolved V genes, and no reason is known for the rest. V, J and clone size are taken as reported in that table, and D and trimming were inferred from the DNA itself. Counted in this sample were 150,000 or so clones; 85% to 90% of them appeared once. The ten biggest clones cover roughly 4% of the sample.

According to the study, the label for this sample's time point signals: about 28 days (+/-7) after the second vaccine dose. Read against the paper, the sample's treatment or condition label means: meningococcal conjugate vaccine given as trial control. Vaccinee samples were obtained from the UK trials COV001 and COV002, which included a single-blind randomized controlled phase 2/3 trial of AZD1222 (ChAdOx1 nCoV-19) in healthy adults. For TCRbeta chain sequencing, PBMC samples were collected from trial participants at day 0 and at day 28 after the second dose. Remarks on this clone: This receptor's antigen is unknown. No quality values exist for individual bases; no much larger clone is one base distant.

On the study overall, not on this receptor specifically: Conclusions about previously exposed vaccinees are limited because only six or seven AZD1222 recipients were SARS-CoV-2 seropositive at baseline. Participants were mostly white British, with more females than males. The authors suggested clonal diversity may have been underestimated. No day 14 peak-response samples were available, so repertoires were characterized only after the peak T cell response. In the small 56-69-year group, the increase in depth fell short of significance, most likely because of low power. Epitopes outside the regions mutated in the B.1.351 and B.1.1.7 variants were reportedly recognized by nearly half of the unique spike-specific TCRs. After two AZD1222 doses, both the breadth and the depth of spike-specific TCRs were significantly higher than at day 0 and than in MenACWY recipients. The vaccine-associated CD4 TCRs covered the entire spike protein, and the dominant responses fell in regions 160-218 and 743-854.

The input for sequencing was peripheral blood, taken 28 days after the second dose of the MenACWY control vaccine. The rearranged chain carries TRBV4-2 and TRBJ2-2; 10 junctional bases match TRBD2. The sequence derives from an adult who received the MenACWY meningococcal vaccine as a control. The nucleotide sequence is TGTGCCAGCAGCCTGCCTAGCGGGAGCACCGGGGAGCTGTTTTTT. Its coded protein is CASSLPSGSTGELFF.